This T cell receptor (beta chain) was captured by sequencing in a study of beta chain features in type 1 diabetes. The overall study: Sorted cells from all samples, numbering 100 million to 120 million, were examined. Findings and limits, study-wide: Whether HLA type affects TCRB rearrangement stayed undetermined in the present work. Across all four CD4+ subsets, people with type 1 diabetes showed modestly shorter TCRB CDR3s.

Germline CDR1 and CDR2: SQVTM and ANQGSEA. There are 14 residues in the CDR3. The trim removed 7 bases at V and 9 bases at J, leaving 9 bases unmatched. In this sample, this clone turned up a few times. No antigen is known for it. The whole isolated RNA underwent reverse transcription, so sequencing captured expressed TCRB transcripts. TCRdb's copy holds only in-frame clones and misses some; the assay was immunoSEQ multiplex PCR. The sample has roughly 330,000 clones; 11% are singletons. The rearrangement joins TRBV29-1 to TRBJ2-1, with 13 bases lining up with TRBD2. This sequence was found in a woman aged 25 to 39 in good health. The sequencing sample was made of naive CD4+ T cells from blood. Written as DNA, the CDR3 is TGCAGCGCCAAGGGACTAGCGGGACTAGGTGAGCAGTTCTTC. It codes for CSAKGLAGLGEQFF.